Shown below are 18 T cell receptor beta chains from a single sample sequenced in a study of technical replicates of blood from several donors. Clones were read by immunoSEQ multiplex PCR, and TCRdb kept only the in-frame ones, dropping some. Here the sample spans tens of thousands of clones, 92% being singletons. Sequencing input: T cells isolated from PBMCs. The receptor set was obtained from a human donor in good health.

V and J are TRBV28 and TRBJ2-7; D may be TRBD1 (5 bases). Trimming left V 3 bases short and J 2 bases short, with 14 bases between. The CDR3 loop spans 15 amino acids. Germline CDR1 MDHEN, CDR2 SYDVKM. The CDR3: CASSFRAGLPYEQYF. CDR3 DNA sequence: TGTGCCAGCAGTTTTAGGGCAGGGCTCCCCTACGAGCAGTACTTC.

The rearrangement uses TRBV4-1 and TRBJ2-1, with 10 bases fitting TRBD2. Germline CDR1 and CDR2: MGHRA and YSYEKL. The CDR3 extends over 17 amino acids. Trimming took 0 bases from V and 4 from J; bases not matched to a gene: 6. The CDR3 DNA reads TGCGCCAGCAGCCAAGAGTTTGGACTAGCGGTATACAATGAGCAGTTCTTC. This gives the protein CASSQEFGLAVYNEQFF.

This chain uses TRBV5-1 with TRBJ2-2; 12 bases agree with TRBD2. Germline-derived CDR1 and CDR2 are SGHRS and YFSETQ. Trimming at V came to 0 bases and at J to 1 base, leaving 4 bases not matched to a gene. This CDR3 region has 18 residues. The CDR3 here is CASSLEGTSGRNTGELFF. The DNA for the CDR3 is TGCGCCAGCAGCTTGGAGGGGACTAGCGGGCGGAACACCGGGGAGCTGTTTTTT. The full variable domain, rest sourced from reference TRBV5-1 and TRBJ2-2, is KAGVTQTPRYLIKTRGQQVTLSCSPISGHRSVSWYQQTPGQGLQFLFEYFSETQRNKGNFPGRFSGRQFSNSRSEMNVSTLELGDSALYLCASSLEGTSGRNTGELFFGEGSRLTVL.

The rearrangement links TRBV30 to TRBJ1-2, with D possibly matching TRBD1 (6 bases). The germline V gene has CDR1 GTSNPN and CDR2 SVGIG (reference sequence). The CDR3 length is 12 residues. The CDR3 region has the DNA TGTGCTGGATCCGGGACAAAATATGGCTACACCTTC. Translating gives CAGSGTKYGYTF. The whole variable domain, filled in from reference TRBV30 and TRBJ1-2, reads SQTIHQWPATLVQPVGSPLSLECTVEGTSNPNLYWYRQAAGRGLQLLFYSVGIGQISSEVPQNLSASRPQDRQFILSSKKLLLSDSGFYLCAGSGTKYGYTFGSGTRLTVV.

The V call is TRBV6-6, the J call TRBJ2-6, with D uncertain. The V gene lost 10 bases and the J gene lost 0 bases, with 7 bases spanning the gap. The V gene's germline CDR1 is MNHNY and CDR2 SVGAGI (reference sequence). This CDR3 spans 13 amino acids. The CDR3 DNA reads TGTGCCATCCTGAGCTCTGGGGCCAACGTCCTGACTTTC. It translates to CAILSSGANVLTF.

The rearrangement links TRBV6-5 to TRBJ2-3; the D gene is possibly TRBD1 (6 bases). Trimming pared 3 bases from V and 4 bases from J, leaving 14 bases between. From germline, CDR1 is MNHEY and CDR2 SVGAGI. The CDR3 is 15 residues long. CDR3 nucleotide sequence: TGTGCCAGCAGTTATTGGGGGCGCGGGTCAGATACGCAGTATTTT. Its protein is CASSYWGRGSDTQYF.

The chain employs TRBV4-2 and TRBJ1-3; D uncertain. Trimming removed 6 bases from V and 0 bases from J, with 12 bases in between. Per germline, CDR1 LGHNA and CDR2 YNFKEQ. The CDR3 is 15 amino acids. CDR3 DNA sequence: TGTGCCAGCAGTTTCGACTGGAGCTCTGGAAACACCATATATTTT. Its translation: CASSFDWSSGNTIYF.

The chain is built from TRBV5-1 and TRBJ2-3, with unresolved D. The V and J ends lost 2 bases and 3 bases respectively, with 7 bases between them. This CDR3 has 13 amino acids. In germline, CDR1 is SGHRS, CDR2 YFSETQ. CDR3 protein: CASSFILTDTQYF. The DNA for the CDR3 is TGCGCCAGCAGCTTTATACTAACAGATACGCAGTATTTT.

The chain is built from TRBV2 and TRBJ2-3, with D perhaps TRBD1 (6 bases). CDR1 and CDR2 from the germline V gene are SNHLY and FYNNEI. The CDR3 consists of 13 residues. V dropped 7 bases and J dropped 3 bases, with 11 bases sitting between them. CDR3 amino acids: CASKDRLTDTQYF. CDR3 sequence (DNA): TGTGCCAGCAAGGACAGACTGACAGATACGCAGTATTTT.

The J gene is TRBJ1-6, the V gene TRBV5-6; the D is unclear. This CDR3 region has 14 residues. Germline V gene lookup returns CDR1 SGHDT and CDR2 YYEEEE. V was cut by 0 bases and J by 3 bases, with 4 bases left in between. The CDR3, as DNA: TGTGCCAGCAGCTTGGCCAGCTATAATTCACCCCTCCACTTT. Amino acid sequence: CASSLASYNSPLHF.

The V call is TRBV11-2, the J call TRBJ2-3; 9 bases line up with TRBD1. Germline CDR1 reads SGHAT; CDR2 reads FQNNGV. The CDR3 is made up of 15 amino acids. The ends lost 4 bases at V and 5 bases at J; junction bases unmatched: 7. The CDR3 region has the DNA TGTGCCAGCAGCTCCCACGGGACAGGGCAAGATACGCAGTATTTT. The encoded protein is CASSSHGTGQDTQYF.

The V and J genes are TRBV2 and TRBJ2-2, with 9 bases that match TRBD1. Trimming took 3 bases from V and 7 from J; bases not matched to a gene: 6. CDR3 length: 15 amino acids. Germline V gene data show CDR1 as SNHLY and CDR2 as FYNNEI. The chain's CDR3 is CASSEGQGKIGELFF. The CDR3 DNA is TGTGCCAGCAGTGAGGGACAGGGTAAAATCGGGGAGCTGTTTTTT. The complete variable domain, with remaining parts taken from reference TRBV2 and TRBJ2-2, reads EPEVTQTPSHQVTQMGQEVILRCVPISNHLYFYWYRQILGQKVEFLVSFYNNEISEKSEIFDDQFSVERPDGSNFTLKIRSTKLEDSAMYFCASSEGQGKIGELFFGEGSRLTVL.

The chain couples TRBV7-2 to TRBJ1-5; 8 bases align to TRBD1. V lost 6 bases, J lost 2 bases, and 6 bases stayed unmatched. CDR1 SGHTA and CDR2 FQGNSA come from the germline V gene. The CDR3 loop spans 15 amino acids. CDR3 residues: CASRLQGEGNQPQHF. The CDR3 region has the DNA TGTGCCAGCAGATTACAGGGGGAAGGCAATCAGCCCCAGCATTTT.

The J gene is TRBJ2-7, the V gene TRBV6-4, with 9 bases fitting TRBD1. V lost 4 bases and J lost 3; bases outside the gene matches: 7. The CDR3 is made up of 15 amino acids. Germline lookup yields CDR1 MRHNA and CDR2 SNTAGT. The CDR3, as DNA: TGTGCCAGCAGTGTCAGTGGGACAGGGAACTACGAGCAGTACTTC. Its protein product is CASSVSGTGNYEQYF.

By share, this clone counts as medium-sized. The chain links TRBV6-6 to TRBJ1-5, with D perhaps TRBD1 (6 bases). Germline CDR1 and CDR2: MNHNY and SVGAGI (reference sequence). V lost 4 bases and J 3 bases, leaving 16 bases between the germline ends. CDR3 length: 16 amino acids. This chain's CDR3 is CASSSLAGATNQPQHF. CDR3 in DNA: TGTGCCAGCAGTTCCCTGGCAGGGGCGACCAATCAGCCCCAGCATTTT.

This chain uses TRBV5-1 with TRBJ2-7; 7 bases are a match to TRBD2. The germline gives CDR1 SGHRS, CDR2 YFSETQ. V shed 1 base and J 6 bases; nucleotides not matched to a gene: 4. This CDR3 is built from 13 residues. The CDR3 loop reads CASSLRGGSEQYF. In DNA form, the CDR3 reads TGCGCCAGCAGCTTGCGGGGCGGGAGCGAGCAGTACTTC.

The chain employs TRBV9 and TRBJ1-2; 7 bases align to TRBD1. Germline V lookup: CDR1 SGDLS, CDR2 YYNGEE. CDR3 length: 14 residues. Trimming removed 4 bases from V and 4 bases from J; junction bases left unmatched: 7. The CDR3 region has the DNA TGTGCCAGCAGCCTCCCAGGGGGTCCCTATGGCTACACCTTC. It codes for CASSLPGGPYGYTF.

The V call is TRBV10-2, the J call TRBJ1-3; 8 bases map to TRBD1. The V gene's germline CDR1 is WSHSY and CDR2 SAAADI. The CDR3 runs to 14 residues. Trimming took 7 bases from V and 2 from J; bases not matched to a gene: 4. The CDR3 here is CASTQGEAGNTIYF. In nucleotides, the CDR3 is TGCGCCAGCACACAGGGGGAAGCTGGAAACACCATATATTTT.